This T cell receptor beta chain was identified during a study of cytomegalovirus exposure and HLA in healthy donors. Study findings and constraints: Immune exposure was documented only through CMV serostatus. Altogether, around 160 TCR beta chains were recorded as cytomegalovirus-associated. Researchers reported from a later analysis that most CMV-associated TCR beta chains appeared HLA-restricted.

Note on this clone: Its cognate antigen is unknown.

The PCR made use of 60 Vbeta and 13 Jbeta primers. Measured with immunoSEQ multiplex PCR; TCRdb has only the in-frame clones, and not every one. Altogether 130,000 or so clones are present, about 77% being singletons, with the ten largest covering approximately 1.2%. With 3 bases removed from V and 4 bases from J, the gap between germline ends came to 13 bases. CDR1 is GTSNPN and CDR2 is SVGIG in the germline V gene (reference sequence). There are 14 residues in the CDR3. This chain joins TRBV30 and TRBJ1-3; perhaps TRBD1 as D (5 bases). The receptor was isolated from a man aged 45 to 65 in good health and CMV-seronegative. The sample taken for sequencing was PBMCs. The CDR3 loop reads CAWRGGGAGNTIYF. The CDR3 DNA is TGTGCCTGGAGGGGAGGAGGGGCCGGAAACACCATATATTTT.